This T cell receptor (beta chain) appears in the sequencing data of a study of cytomegalovirus exposure and HLA in healthy donors. General study results and limits: TCR clusters originating in the first cohort tended to co-occur in the 110 or so validation repertoires, according to a later analysis. Most sequenced TCRs were rare (though some public TCRs occurred in many donors).

It was the roughly 130-subject validation cohort, separate from the approximately 670-subject first cohort, to which the donors belonged. TCRdb's table, derived via immunoSEQ multiplex PCR, lists solely in-frame clones and lacks some. This sample has tens of thousands of clones; about 92% occur once, and the top ten carry 0.8% to 1.2%. On this clone: Its antigen remains unknown.

V gave up 4 bases and J gave up 2 bases, with 10 bases separating them. Germline V gene sequence: CDR1 ENHRY, CDR2 SYGVKD. CDR3 size: 14 residues. The sequencing input was PBMCs. The chain carries TRBV10-3 and TRBJ2-3; D is unclear. This TCR was sampled from a young man in good health and CMV-seronegative. The CDR3 DNA reads as TGTGCCATCAGTGTAGGCGGCGACACAGATACGCAGTATTTT. It is translated as CAISVGGDTDTQYF.